The present T cell receptor beta chain was sequenced within a study of shared clonotypes between healthy human individuals (dated by TCRdb to about 2020). Study-wide context: A couple of women and three men aged 18 to 49 years were included in the cohort. Each donor's leukapheresis produced roughly between about 0.8 and 10 billion PBMCs. Blood TCR repertoires of roughly five healthy adults were deeply sequenced to estimate repertoire size and the extent of clonotype sharing between individuals. Different laboratories and diverse techniques were used to prepare libraries and sequence TCR repertoires, to increase sequencing depth and limit assay-specific biases. For each donor, CD4 naive and CD4 memory were each given three plates, CD8 naive was given two plates, and CD8 memory was given one plate. The paper's findings and limits, for the study overall: Even with the large sequencing depth, rarefaction of the sorted-subset datasets indicated that sequencing was incomplete. Estimated clonotype richness was generally larger for naive than for memory subsets. Sharing across a few donors was observed for 5% to 6.5% of naive CD4, over 3% of naive CD8, 2% to 2.5% of memory CD4, and less than 0.45% of memory CD8 clonotypes. Pairwise subsampling indicated that sequencing depth was expected to affect the degree of clonotype sharing among donors. Only blood was sampled, and tissue TCR repertoires likely differ from those in blood. Compared with non-shared clonotypes, clonotypes shared by all four sorted-subset donors had higher generation probabilities. The small number of donors limited the genetic and exposure-history diversity represented.

The donors were healthy, HIV-negative adults with no recently reported acute infections or vaccinations. All donors were Caucasian adults living in Nashville, Tennessee, USA. Magnetic negative selection was used to enrich CD4+ T cells, after which naive cells were positively selected on CD45RA and the negative fraction became the memory subset. Blood was collected by leukapheresis, and PBMCs were isolated by Ficoll-Histopaque density gradient centrifugation and then cryopreserved in liquid nitrogen vapor phase. Purity and quantity of every magnetically sorted T cell population were checked by analytical flow cytometry. Genomic DNA was isolated from each sorted fraction and quantified by UV absorbance on a Nanodrop 2000c. In this sample, this clone turned up once. Which antigen it targets is not known. Nothing much larger sits one base from this clone, and base qualities are not available. A distance of 17 bases separates the germline ends of V and J, which lose 10 bases and 2 bases respectively. From cysteine to phenylalanine, the CDR3 is 14 amino acids long. CDR3 DNA only is kept here, 42 bases in frame from base 1. The germline V gene provides CDR1 MDHEN and CDR2 SYDVKM.

Using the deep immunoSEQ assay, multiplex PCR amplified TCR CDR3 regions from genomic DNA. Genomic DNA extracted from each cell subset was distributed evenly over all wells of several immunoSEQ 96-well plates, and each plate served as one replicate. Each replicate PCR for sorted subsets received approximately 220 ng genomic DNA, equal to some 32,000 T cell genomes. Purified libraries were quantified with a Qubit 3.0 fluorometer, sized on a Bioanalyzer 2100, and re-quantified with the KAPA Library Quantification kit. Every immunoSEQ 96-well plate was sequenced on a dedicated single-read 150-cycle Illumina NextSeq 550 flow cell. The paper's processing steps were these. Because the immunoSEQ output included only junctional sequences and no quality scores, the filtering could not be the same as the filtering used for full-length reads. Sequences were annotated with PyIR, a Python wrapper for IgBLAST v1.9, and V/J genes and CDR3 were assigned using IMGT germline references. Reads were removed for weak V/J assignments (E-value above 1e-6), missing CDR3, stop codons, out-of-frame junctions, or ambiguous translated residues. V3J clonotypes were defined as sequences sharing an identical inferred V gene, J gene, and CDR3 amino acid sequence. Percentage overlap between repertoires was calculated by dividing the number of shared unique clonotypes by the size of the smaller repertoire. Richness of each repertoire was evaluated using RTK rarefaction, the Chao1 estimator, and Recon v2.1 estimates of unobserved clonotypes. For all TCRbeta clonotypes obtained by the gDNA method from a few donors, generation probabilities were computed with OLGA. Held by TCRdb, this immuneACCESS table contains in-frame sequences only and omits some clones. Under half of the omission traces to an unresolved V gene where checked; the cause of the rest is unknown. That table furnishes V, J and clone size, whereas the DNA furnished D and trimming. In this sample the table shows nearly 1,000,000 clones, over 60% of which occur a single time. Approximately 1.5% of the sample is taken by the ten largest.

Recombination linked TRBV28 to TRBJ1-1; the D gene is possibly TRBD1, with 6 bases matching. The TCR was taken from a man between 18 and 29 years old in good health. The sample comprised memory CD4+ T cells sorted from blood. Sample cell subset or site, as interpreted from the label and publication: CD45RA-negative fraction. CDR3 protein: CATRVRGINTEAFF. The bases are TGTGCCACCAGAGTAAGGGGGATCAACACTGAAGCTTTCTTT.